The next 27 T cell receptor beta chains were all read from a single sample in a study of blood T cell repertoires in COVID-19. Here immunoSEQ multiplex PCR was the method, and the copy in TCRdb shows in-frame clones only, minus some. The table has about 330,000 clones, about 87% seen once. The specimen sequenced was peripheral blood. These receptors all come from a man aged 25 to 40 with COVID-19, enrolled during active disease.

The rearrangement uses TRBV29-1 and TRBJ2-7; 11 positions agree with TRBD1. Germline trimming cut 1 base from V and 1 base from J; bases unmatched to any gene: 6. The CDR3 contains 16 residues. Germline V gene lookup returns CDR1 SQVTM and CDR2 ANQGSEA. CDR3 region: CSVEAAGTGGSYEQYF. For the CDR3, the DNA is TGCAGCGTTGAAGCGGCCGGGACAGGGGGATCCTACGAGCAGTACTTC.

The chain recombines TRBV5-1 with TRBJ1-1; tentative D call: TRBD1 (5 bases). The germline gives CDR1 SGHRS, CDR2 YFSETQ. V was pared by 0 bases and J by 10 bases, with 13 bases between. The CDR3 runs 13 residues. CDR3 loop: CASSLEVGGRAFF. The CDR3 bases are TGCGCCAGCAGCTTGGAAGTGGGGGGGAGAGCTTTCTTT.

The chain has TRBV4-2 and TRBJ2-3; TRBD1 matches 8 bases. Germline V CDR1 and CDR2: LGHNA, YNFKEQ. The CDR3 runs to 15 residues. J was trimmed by 5 bases and V by 3 bases; bases with no gene match: 7. The CDR3 here is CASSQEGQGKDTQYF. The CDR3 DNA sequence: TGTGCCAGCAGCCAGGAAGGACAGGGTAAAGATACGCAGTATTTT.

V usage is TRBV29-1 and J usage is TRBJ2-7; TRBD1 matches 8 bases. CDR1 and CDR2 from the germline V gene are SQVTM and ANQGSEA. The V and J ends lost 5 bases and 3 bases, in that order; junction bases with no gene match: 6. This CDR3 has 13 amino acids. DNA of the CDR3: TGCAGCGTTCGACAGGGGTCACGCTACGAGCAGTACTTC. This gives the protein CSVRQGSRYEQYF.

This chain connects TRBV14 to TRBJ1-1; 9 bases fit TRBD1. The CDR3 is 16 amino acids. The trim removed 3 bases at V and 4 bases at J, leaving 9 bases unmatched. The germline gives CDR1 SGHDN, CDR2 FVKESK. CDR3: CASSHPLQGAPTEAFF. CDR3 DNA sequence: TGTGCCAGCAGCCACCCCTTACAGGGGGCGCCCACTGAAGCTTTCTTT.

The rearrangement links TRBV7-2 to TRBJ2-3, with D maybe TRBD2 (6 bases). The germline V gene has CDR1 SGHTA and CDR2 FQGNSA. This CDR3 comprises 14 residues. Trimming left V 10 bases short and J 2 bases short, with 16 bases between. CDR3: CANSLGLSTDTQYF. The CDR3 DNA reads TGTGCCAACAGTTTGGGACTCTCCACAGATACGCAGTATTTT.

The V and J genes are TRBV6-5 and TRBJ1-3; no clear D. The CDR3 sequence is 14 residues long. Trimming left V 2 bases short and J 3 bases short, with 8 bases between. Germline V lookup: CDR1 MNHEY, CDR2 SVGAGI. In nucleotides, the CDR3 is TGTGCCAGCAGTTACGGGCACCTTGGAAACACCATATATTTT. Translation gives CASSYGHLGNTIYF.

The count of this clone is one. CDR3 sequence: CASSTGNDNQPQHF. The CDR3 DNA reads as TGTGCCAGCAGTACAGGGAACGACAATCAGCCCCAGCATTTT. This chain joins TRBV6-5 and TRBJ1-5; weak D call: TRBD1 (6 bases). Germline CDR1 is MNHEY and CDR2 is SVGAGI. This CDR3 region has 14 residues. Trimming shortened V by 5 bases and J by 3 bases, and 11 bases separated the two germline ends.

This rearrangement joins TRBV5-5 to TRBJ2-5; 11 bases align to TRBD2. J gave up 4 bases and V 4 bases, and 9 bases lay outside the gene matches. In germline, CDR1 is SGHKS, CDR2 YYEKEE (reference sequence). The CDR3 is 16 residues long. The CDR3 DNA is TGTGCCAGCAGCATTAGCGGGGGGGCATTGGGAGAGACCCAGTACTTC. It translates to CASSISGGALGETQYF.

This clone was observed a single time. The chain employs TRBV5-4 and TRBJ1-1; 11 nucleotides line up with TRBD1. CDR1 is SGHNT, CDR2 YYREEE, per germline (reference sequence). The CDR3 has 16 residues. The trim removed 2 bases at V and 5 bases at J, leaving 8 bases unmatched. The CDR3 spells CASSLRTGGLRTEAFF. The CDR3, as DNA: TGTGCCAGCAGCTTACGGACAGGGGGCTTGAGAACTGAAGCTTTCTTT.

This sequence joins TRBV5-4 and TRBJ2-1; a possible D gene is TRBD2 (5 bases). The CDR3 contains 15 residues. V lost 4 bases and J lost 0, with 11 bases in between. Germline V lookup: CDR1 SGHNT, CDR2 YYREEE (reference sequence). The DNA of the CDR3 is TGTGCCAGCAGCCCTACGGGGAGCTCCTACAATGAGCAGTTCTTC. This gives the protein CASSPTGSSYNEQFF.

The chain is built from TRBV25-1 and TRBJ2-5; the match to TRBD2 covers 7 bases. The CDR3 extends over 14 amino acids. Looked up from germline, CDR1 is MGHDK and CDR2 is SYGVNS. With 1 base clipped from V and 3 bases from J, the junction kept 2 bases outside the gene matches. CDR3 sequence reads: CASSEWGGKETQYF. The CDR3 DNA follows: TGTGCCAGCAGTGAATGGGGGGGAAAAGAGACCCAGTACTTC.

The chain carries TRBV14 and TRBJ2-7, with TRBD1 identical over 10 bases. The CDR3 sequence is 15 residues long. CDR1 and CDR2 from the germline V gene are SGHDN and FVKESK. The junction had 5 bases not matched to a gene; V was cut back by 2 bases and J by 4 bases. Written as DNA, the CDR3 is TGTGCCAGCAGCCAACTGGGGACAGGGGAGTACGAGCAGTACTTC. This codes for CASSQLGTGEYEQYF.

This clone appeared a single time. The chain recombines TRBV7-9 with TRBJ1-4; D is possibly TRBD1 (6 bases). The CDR3 covers 15 residues. The V gene lost 1 base and the J gene lost 5 bases, with 11 bases spanning the gap. Germline CDR1 and CDR2: SEHNR and FQNEAQ (reference sequence). CDR3 protein: CASSLVQGPNEKLFF. The CDR3 DNA follows: TGTGCCAGCAGCTTAGTACAGGGTCCCAATGAAAAACTGTTTTTT. The whole variable domain, remainder taken from reference TRBV7-9 and TRBJ1-4, is DTGVSQNPRHKITKRGQNVTFRCDPISEHNRLYWYRQTLGQGPEFLTYFQNEAQLEKSRLLSDRFSAERPKGSFSTLEIQRTEQGDSAMYLCASSLVQGPNEKLFFGSGTQLSVL.

This rearrangement joins TRBV7-8 to TRBJ2-2, with a tentative D call TRBD2 (6 bases). Trimming pared 3 bases from V and 4 bases from J, leaving 12 bases between. Germline V gene lookup returns CDR1 SGHVS and CDR2 FQNEAQ. CDR3 length: 15 residues. The CDR3 region is CASSFWREITGELFF. CDR3 nucleotide sequence: TGTGCCAGCAGCTTTTGGAGGGAGATCACCGGGGAGCTGTTTTTT.

The chain is built from TRBV7-2 and TRBJ2-7; 10 positions match TRBD2. The J segment lost 0 bases and the V segment lost 3 bases, leaving 11 bases of the junction unmatched. CDR1 SGHTA and CDR2 FQGNSA come from the germline V gene. The CDR3 spans 18 residues. The CDR3 region is CASSFSSGGAVSSYEQYF. CDR3 in DNA: TGTGCCAGCAGCTTCTCCAGCGGGGGGGCGGTTAGCTCCTACGAGCAGTACTTC.

This chain connects TRBV6-5 to TRBJ1-3, with 8 positions matching TRBD1. The junction had 5 bases not matched to a gene; V was cut back by 6 bases and J by 4 bases. Germline CDR1 reads MNHEY; CDR2 reads SVGAGI. This CDR3 is 14 amino acids long. CDR3 nucleotides: TGTGCCAGCAGAAAACGGGACAGGGGAAACACCATATATTTT. This codes for CASRKRDRGNTIYF.

The chain couples TRBV4-3 to TRBJ2-1, with TRBD2 identical over 10 bases. Germline CDR1 reads LGHNA; CDR2 reads YSLEER. Trimming took 1 base from V and 9 from J; bases not matched to a gene: 9. There are 16 residues in the CDR3. The CDR3 nucleotides read TGCGCCAGCAGCCAAGTAGGAGCGGGGGGGTTAGGTGAGCAGTTCTTC. Amino acids: CASSQVGAGGLGEQFF.

There are a few counts of this clone. The chain couples TRBV2 to TRBJ1-5; TRBD1 might be the D (6 bases). The CDR3 totals 14 residues. Germline assignment: CDR1 SNHLY and CDR2 FYNNEI. Trimming took 4 bases from V and 6 from J, leaving 13 bases between them. The CDR3 region has the DNA TGTGCCAGCAGTGGGGGCAGGGGTTTTCAGCCCCAGCATTTT. Its translation: CASSGGRGFQPQHF.

This clone was seen once. This sequence joins TRBV6-5 and TRBJ1-5, with D hard to call. The CDR3 consists of 14 residues. Germline V gives CDR1 MNHEY, CDR2 SVGAGI. Trimming shortened V by 2 bases and J by 10 bases, and 15 bases separated the two germline ends. The CDR3 loop is CASSYRGGSAPQHF. The CDR3 coding sequence is TGTGCCAGCAGTTACCGAGGCGGCTCGGCTCCCCAGCATTTT.

This clone has just a few counts. The chain recombines TRBV10-1 with TRBJ2-7; a weak D match, TRBD1 (5 bases). Germline CDR1 and CDR2: WNHNN and SYGVQD (reference sequence). This CDR3 comprises 12 residues. The germline V and J ends were trimmed by 5 bases and 5 bases, with 10 bases remaining between them. This CDR3 reads CASSRQGDEQYF. DNA for the CDR3: TGCGCCAGCAGTCGGCAGGGCGACGAGCAGTACTTC.

V and J are TRBV10-3 and TRBJ2-7, with TRBD2 matching 9 bases. Germline lookup yields CDR1 ENHRY and CDR2 SYGVKD. The CDR3 has 14 residues. Trimming at V came to 3 bases and at J to 2 bases, leaving 2 bases not matched to a gene. CDR3 in DNA: TGTGCCATCAGTGAAGGCGGGAGGGCCTACGAGCAGTACTTC. It yields the protein CAISEGGRAYEQYF.

Concerning this clone: Other DNA variants within this sample encode the same CDR3. This chain joins TRBV18 and TRBJ2-7; 10 bases match TRBD1. V lost 3 bases, J lost 2 bases, and 4 bases stayed unmatched. The CDR3 runs to 15 residues. Per germline, CDR1 KGHSH and CDR2 LQKENI. CDR3 sequence: CASSPPGQGTYEQYF. The CDR3 coding sequence is TGTGCCAGCTCACCTCCGGGACAGGGGACCTACGAGCAGTACTTC.

This clone was detected once. This chain joins TRBV9 and TRBJ2-2, with D maybe TRBD2 (7 bases). This CDR3 has 16 amino acids. V was shortened by 0 bases and J by 5 bases, with 14 bases between the two germline ends. Germline loops: CDR1 SGDLS, CDR2 YYNGEE. The DNA for the CDR3 is TGTGCCAGCAGCGTAGACGGGGGGCTGGTAACCGGGGAGCTGTTTTTT. Translating gives CASSVDGGLVTGELFF. The full variable domain, in which reference TRBV9 and TRBJ2-2 provide the parts outside the CDR3, is DSGVTQTPKHLITATGQRVTLRCSPRSGDLSVYWYQQSLDQGLQFLIQYYNGEERAKGNILERFSAQQFPDLHSELNLSSLELGDSALYFCASSVDGGLVTGELFFGEGSRLTVL.

CDR3 sequence: CASSGGGDGLPRYTF. DNA of the CDR3: TGTGCCAGCAGCGGGGGGGGTGACGGGCTTCCCCGCTACACCTTC. This chain joins TRBV5-4 and TRBJ1-2, with a possible D match to TRBD1 (5 bases). The CDR3 has 15 amino acids. V shed 4 bases and J shed 9 bases, with 22 bases lying between them. Germline V CDR1 and CDR2: SGHNT, YYREEE (reference sequence). Filled out from reference TRBV5-4 and TRBJ1-2, the complete variable domain reads ETGVTQSPTHLIKTRGQQVTLRCSSQSGHNTVSWYQQALGQGPQFIFQYYREEENGRGNFPPRFSGLQFPNYSSELNVNALELDDSALYLCASSGGGDGLPRYTFGSGTRLTVV.

The CDR3 reads CASSLYQGQETQYF. The CDR3 DNA reads as TGTGCCAGCAGTTTATACCAGGGTCAAGAGACCCAGTACTTC. J is TRBJ2-5 and V is TRBV28, with D perhaps matching TRBD1 (5 bases). The germline V gene encodes CDR1 MDHEN and CDR2 SYDVKM. The CDR3 length is 14 residues. V dropped 1 base and J dropped 2 bases, with 8 bases sitting between them.

The chain has TRBV27 and TRBJ1-5; 7 positions agree with TRBD1. Germline values: CDR1 MNHEY, CDR2 SMNVEV (reference sequence). After removal of 0 bases from V and 0 bases from J, the junction contained 8 bases not matched to a gene. The CDR3 is 18 amino acids. In DNA form, the CDR3 reads TGTGCCAGCAGTTTATCGAATCCCAGGGGGTATAGCAATCAGCCCCAGCATTTT. It specifies CASSLSNPRGYSNQPQHF.